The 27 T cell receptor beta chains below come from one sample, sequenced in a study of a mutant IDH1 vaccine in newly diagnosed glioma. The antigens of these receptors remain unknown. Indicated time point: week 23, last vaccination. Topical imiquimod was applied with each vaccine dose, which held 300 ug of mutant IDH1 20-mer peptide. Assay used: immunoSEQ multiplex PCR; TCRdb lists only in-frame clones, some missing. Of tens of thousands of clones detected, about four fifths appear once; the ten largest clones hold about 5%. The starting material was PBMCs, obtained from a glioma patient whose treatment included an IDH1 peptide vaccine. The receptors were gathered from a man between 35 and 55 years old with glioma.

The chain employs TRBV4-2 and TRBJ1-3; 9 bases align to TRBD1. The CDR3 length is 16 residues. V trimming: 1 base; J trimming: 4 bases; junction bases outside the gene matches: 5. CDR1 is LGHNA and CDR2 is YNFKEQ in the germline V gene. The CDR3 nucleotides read TGTGCCAGCAGCCAAGTGCGGACAGGGGAGGGAAACACCATATATTTT. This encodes CASSQVRTGEGNTIYF.

The CDR3 protein is CASSTTQGLPGYTF. CDR3 in DNA: TGTGCCAGCAGCACCACCCAGGGTTTGCCTGGCTACACCTTC. The V gene is TRBV5-6, the J gene TRBJ1-2; TRBD1 is a possible D gene (5 bases). The CDR3 runs to 14 residues. Per germline, CDR1 SGHDT and CDR2 YYEEEE. V lost 4 bases and J lost 7, with 17 bases in between.

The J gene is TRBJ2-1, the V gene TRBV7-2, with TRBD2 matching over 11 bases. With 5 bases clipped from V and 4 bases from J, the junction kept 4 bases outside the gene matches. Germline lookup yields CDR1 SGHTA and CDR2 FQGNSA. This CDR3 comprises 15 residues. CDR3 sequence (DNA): TGTGCCAGCAGCACACTAGCGGGGGTTTACAATGAGCAGTTCTTC. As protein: CASSTLAGVYNEQFF.

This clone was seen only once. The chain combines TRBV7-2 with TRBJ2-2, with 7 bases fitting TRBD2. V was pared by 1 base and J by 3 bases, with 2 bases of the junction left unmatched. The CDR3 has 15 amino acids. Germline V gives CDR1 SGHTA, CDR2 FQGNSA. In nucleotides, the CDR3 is TGTGCCAGCAGCTTAGTAGCGGGCGACACCGGGGAGCTGTTTTTT. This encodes CASSLVAGDTGELFF. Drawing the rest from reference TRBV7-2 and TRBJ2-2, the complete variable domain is GAGVSQSPSNKVTEKGKDVELRCDPISGHTALYWYRQSLGQGLEFLIYFQGNSAPDKSGLPSDRFSAERTGGSVSTLTIQRTQQEDSAVYLCASSLVAGDTGELFFGEGSRLTVL.

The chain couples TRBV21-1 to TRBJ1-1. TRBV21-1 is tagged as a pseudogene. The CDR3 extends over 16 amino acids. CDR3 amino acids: CASSPNVTARHTEAFF. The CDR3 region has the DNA TGTGCCAGCAGCCCAAACGTGACCGCTAGGCACACTGAAGCTTTCTTT.

The CDR3 DNA reads as TGCGCCAGCAGTGAGTTTTTTTCTAGCGGGGACTACAATGAGCAGTTCTTC. The encoded protein is CASSEFFSSGDYNEQFF. This chain links TRBV10-1 with TRBJ2-1; TRBD2 matches 9 bases. CDR1 is WNHNN and CDR2 is SYGVQD in the germline V gene (reference sequence). The CDR3 has 17 residues. The V gene end was trimmed by 1 base and the J gene end by 3 bases; junction bases not matched to a gene: 7.

CDR3 sequence (DNA): TGTGCCTGGAGTAAAGTGTCTTCCTACGAGCAGTACTTC. Protein: CAWSKVSSYEQYF. This sequence joins TRBV30 and TRBJ2-7, with D uncertain. Germline V gene data show CDR1 as GTSNPN and CDR2 as SVGIG (reference sequence). The CDR3 length is 13 residues. Trimming pared 2 bases from V and 1 base from J, leaving 9 bases between. Full variable domain (remainder filled in from reference TRBV30 and TRBJ2-7): SQTIHQWPATLVQPVGSPLSLECTVEGTSNPNLYWYRQAAGRGLQLLFYSVGIGQISSEVPQNLSASRPQDRQFILSSKKLLLSDSGFYLCAWSKVSSYEQYFGPGTRLTVT.

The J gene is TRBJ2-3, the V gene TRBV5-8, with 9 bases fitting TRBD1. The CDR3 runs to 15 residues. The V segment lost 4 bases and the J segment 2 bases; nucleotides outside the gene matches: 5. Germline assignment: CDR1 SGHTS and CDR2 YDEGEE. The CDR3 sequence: CASSLWTGVTDTQYF. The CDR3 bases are TGTGCCAGCAGCCTCTGGACAGGGGTCACAGATACGCAGTATTTT.

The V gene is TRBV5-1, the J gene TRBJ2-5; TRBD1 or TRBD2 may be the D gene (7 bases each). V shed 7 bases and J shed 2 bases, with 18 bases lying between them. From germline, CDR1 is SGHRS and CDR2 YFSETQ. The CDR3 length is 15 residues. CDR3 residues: CASATGSGGQETQYF. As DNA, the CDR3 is TGCGCCAGCGCGACAGGGTCGGGGGGACAAGAGACCCAGTACTTC.

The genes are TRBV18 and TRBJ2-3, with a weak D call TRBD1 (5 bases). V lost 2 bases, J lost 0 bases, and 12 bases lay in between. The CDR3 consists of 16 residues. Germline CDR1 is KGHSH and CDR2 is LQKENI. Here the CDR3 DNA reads TGTGCCAGCTCACCAAGATCCAGGGCAAGCACAGATACGCAGTATTTT. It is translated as CASSPRSRASTDTQYF.

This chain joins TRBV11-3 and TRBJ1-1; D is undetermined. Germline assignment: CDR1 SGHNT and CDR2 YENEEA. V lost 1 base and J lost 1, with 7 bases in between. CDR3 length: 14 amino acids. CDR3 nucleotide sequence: TGTGCCAGCAGCTTAGGCCCAGCGAACACTGAAGCTTTCTTT. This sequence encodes CASSLGPANTEAFF.

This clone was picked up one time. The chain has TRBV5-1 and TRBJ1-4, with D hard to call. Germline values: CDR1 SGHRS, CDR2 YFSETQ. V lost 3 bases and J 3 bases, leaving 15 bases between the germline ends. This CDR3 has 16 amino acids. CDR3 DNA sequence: TGCGCCAGCAGCTCCGGACTCCTCGGGGCTAATGAAAAACTGTTTTTT. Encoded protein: CASSSGLLGANEKLFF. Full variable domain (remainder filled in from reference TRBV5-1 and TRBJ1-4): KAGVTQTPRYLIKTRGQQVTLSCSPISGHRSVSWYQQTPGQGLQFLFEYFSETQRNKGNFPGRFSGRQFSNSRSEMNVSTLELGDSALYLCASSSGLLGANEKLFFGSGTQLSVL.

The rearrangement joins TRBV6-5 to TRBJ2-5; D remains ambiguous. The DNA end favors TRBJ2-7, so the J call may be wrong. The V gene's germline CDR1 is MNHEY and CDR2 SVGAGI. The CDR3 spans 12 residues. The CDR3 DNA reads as TGTGCCAGCAGTTCCGTTCTCTACGAGCAGTACTTC. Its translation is CASSSVLYEQYF.

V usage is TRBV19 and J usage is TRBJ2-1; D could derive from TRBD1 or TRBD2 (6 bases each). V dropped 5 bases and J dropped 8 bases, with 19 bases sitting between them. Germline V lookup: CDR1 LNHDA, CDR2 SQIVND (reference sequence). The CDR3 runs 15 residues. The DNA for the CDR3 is TGTGCCAGTAGTCCCCTCTTGTGGGGGGCCCATGAGCAGTTCTTC. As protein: CASSPLLWGAHEQFF.

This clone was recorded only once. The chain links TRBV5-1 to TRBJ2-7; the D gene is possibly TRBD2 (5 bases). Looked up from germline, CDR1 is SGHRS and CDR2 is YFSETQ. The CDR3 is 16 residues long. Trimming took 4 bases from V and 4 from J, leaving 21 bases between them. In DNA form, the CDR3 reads TGCGCCAGCAGCAATGCGGACTCTAGCCGGACGTACGAGCAGTACTTC. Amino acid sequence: CASSNADSSRTYEQYF.

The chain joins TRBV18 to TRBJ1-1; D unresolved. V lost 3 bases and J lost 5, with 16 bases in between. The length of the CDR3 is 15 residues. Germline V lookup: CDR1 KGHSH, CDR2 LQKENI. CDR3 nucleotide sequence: TGTGCCAGCTCACCCTCTGCGGTATCTGTTACTGAAGCTTTCTTT. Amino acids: CASSPSAVSVTEAFF.

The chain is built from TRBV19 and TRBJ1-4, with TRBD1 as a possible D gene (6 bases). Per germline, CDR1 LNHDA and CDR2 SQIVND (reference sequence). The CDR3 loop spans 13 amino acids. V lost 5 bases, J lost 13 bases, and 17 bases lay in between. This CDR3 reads CASSLGRSRGLFF. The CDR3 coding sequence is TGTGCCAGTAGTCTAGGACGTTCCAGGGGACTGTTTTTT. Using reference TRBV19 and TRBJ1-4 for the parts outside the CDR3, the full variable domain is DGGITQSPKYLFRKEGQNVTLSCEQNLNHDAMYWYRQDPGQGLRLIYYSQIVNDFQKGDIAEGYSVSREKKESFPLTVTSAQKNPTAFYLCASSLGRSRGLFFGSGTQLSVL.

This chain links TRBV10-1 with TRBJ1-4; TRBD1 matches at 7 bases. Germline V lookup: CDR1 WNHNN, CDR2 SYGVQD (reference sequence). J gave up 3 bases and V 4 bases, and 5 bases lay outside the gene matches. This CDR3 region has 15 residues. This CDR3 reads CASSGRGRANEKLFF. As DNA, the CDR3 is TGCGCCAGCAGTGGGAGGGGGCGGGCTAATGAAAAACTGTTTTTT.

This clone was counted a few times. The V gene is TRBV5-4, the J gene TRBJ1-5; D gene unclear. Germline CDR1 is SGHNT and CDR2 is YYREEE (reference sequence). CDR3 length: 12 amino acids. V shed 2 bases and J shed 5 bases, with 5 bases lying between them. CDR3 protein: CASSFRDQPQHF. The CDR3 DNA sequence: TGTGCCAGCAGCTTTAGGGATCAGCCCCAGCATTTT. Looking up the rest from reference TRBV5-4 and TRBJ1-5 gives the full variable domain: ETGVTQSPTHLIKTRGQQVTLRCSSQSGHNTVSWYQQALGQGPQFIFQYYREEENGRGNFPPRFSGLQFPNYSSELNVNALELDDSALYLCASSFRDQPQHFGDGTRLSIL.

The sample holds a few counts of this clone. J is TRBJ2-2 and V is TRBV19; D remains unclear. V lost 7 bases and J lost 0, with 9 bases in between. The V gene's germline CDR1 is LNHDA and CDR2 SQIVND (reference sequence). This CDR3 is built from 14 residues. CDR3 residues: CASTRRTNTGELFF. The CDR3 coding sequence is TGTGCCAGTACCCGTCGAACGAACACCGGGGAGCTGTTTTTT.

The CDR3 loop reads CAWSSKSWDTEAFF. The CDR3 region has the DNA TGTGCCTGGAGTTCTAAATCCTGGGACACTGAAGCTTTCTTT. J is TRBJ1-1 and V is TRBV30; D is uncertain. The germline V and J ends were trimmed by 2 bases and 3 bases, with 13 bases remaining between them. The CDR3 loop spans 14 amino acids. CDR1 and CDR2 (germline): GTSNPN, SVGIG (reference sequence).

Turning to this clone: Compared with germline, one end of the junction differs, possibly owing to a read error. The CDR3 loop reads CATSRDAGPRDF. The CDR3 nucleotides read TGTGCCACCAGCAGGGATGCGGGGCCCCGGGACTTC. The V call is TRBV15, the J call TRBJ1-2; D is possibly TRBD1 (5 bases). In germline, CDR1 is LNHNV, CDR2 YYDKDF (reference sequence). The CDR3 has 12 residues.

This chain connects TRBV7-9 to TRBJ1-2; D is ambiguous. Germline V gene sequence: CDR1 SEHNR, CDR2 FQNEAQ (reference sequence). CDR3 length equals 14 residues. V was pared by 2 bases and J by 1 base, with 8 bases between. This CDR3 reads CASSLSADNYGYTF. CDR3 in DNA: TGTGCCAGCAGCTTATCCGCCGATAACTATGGCTACACCTTC.

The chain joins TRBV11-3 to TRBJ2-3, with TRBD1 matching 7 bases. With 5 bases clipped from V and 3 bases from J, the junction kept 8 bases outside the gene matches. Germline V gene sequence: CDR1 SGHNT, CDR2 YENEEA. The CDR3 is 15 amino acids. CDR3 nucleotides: TGTGCCAGCAGCCTACAGGGGCTGGGTACAGATACGCAGTATTTT. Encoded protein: CASSLQGLGTDTQYF.

CDR3 protein: CASSLAGAGNQPQHF. CDR3 DNA: TGCGCCAGCAGCTTGGCGGGGGCGGGGAATCAGCCCCAGCATTTT. The rearrangement uses TRBV5-1 and TRBJ1-5, with D possibly TRBD1 on 6 matching bases. Germline V gives CDR1 SGHRS, CDR2 YFSETQ. V lost 0 bases and J 4 bases, leaving 11 bases between the germline ends. CDR3 length equals 15 residues.

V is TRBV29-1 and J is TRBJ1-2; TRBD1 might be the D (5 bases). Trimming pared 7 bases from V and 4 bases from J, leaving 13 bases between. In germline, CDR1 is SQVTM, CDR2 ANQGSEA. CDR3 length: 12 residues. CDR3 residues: CSAATVLYGYTF. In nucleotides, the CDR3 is TGCAGCGCCGCGACAGTTCTCTATGGCTACACCTTC.

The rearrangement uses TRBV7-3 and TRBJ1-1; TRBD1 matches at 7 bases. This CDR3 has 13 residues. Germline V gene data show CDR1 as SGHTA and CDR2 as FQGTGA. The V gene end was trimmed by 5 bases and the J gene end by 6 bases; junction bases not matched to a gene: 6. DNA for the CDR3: TGTGCCAGCAGCGACGACAGGGTCTCTGAAGCTTTCTTT. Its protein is CASSDDRVSEAFF.